This T cell receptor (beta chain) was sequenced in a study of PD-L1 blockade in urothelial cancer. Study at large: About 85% of the 29 patients were males with bladder-origin urothelial cancer. Chemotherapy regimens numbering 0 to 3 had been given to patients. Counts from blood samples showed a median of 141,255 T cells.

This CDR3 contains 15 residues. V trimming: 5 bases; J trimming: 0 bases; junction bases outside the gene matches: 3. Germline V CDR1 and CDR2: SGHTA, FQGNSA. This clone was detected once. Pretreatment and on-treatment samples were taken, numbering 1 to 8 per patient. The table came from immunoSEQ multiplex PCR; TCRdb's copy has only in-frame clones and leaves some out. The table shows some 42,000 clones, with roughly 80% occurring only once. This sequence was found in an older man with urothelial cancer. This material consisted of PBMCs, taken around atezolizumab (anti-PD-L1) treatment. V and J are TRBV7-2 and TRBJ2-1; 8 bases line up with TRBD2. DNA for the CDR3: TGTGCCAGCAGCCCCCTAGCGGGCTCCTACAATGAGCAGTTCTTC. As protein: CASSPLAGSYNEQFF.